This TCR beta chain was retrieved from a study of cytomegalovirus exposure and HLA in healthy donors. Turning to the study itself: There were about 85 million unique TCRs (from HLA-typed donors) in an early data release. Findings and caveats of the study: Some V segments, including TRBV6-2 and TRBV6-3, were excluded as indistinguishable. As a later analysis showed, several of the most significant clusters appeared to be linked to common viral pathogens.

For this clone: No antigen is known for it.

V trimming: 7 bases; J trimming: 3 bases; junction bases outside the gene matches: 9. This CDR3 spans 16 amino acids. Germline CDR1 and CDR2: MDHEN and SYDVKM. PCR was performed using 60 Vbeta and 13 Jbeta primers. Produced via immunoSEQ multiplex PCR; TCRdb's table is partial and in-frame only. The sample shows roughly 140,000 clones, about 82% of them seen only once. The genes are TRBV28 and TRBJ1-6; 7 positions match TRBD1. The clonotype was recovered from a male donor in good health and CMV-seronegative. The sequenced sample consisted of PBMCs. CDR3 nucleotide sequence: TGTGCCAGCACCCTACAGCAGGGGGGCTATAATTCACCCCTCCACTTT. Protein sequence: CASTLQQGGYNSPLHF.